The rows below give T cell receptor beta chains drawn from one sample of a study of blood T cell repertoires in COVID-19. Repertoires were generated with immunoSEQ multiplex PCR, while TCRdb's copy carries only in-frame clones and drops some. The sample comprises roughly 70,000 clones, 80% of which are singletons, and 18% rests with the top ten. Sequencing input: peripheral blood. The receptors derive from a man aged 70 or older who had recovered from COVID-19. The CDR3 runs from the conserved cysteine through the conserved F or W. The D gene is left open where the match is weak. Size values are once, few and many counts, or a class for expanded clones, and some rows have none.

CASSPTGEYQETQYF TGTGCCAGCAGCCCGACAGGGGAGTACCAAGAGACCCAGTACTTC TRBJ2-5 - TRBD1 TRBV11-2
CAWSPNFPTNNEKLFF TGTGCCTGGAGCCCTAACTTTCCCACCAATAATGAAAAACTGTTTTTT TRBJ1-4 once - TRBV30
CASSPNDRESDTQYF TGTGCCAGCAGCCCTAATGACAGGGAGTCAGATACGCAGTATTTT TRBJ2-3 - TRBD1 TRBV9
CASSLAQGEHREAFF TGCGCCAGCAGCTTGGCACAGGGAGAGCACCGTGAAGCTTTCTTT TRBJ1-1 - - TRBV5-1
CASSLNRDTEAFF TGCGCCAGCAGCTTGAACAGGGACACTGAAGCTTTCTTT TRBJ1-1 - - TRBV5-1
CASSATGTSYNEQFF TGTGCCAGTAGTGCCACCGGGACTAGTTACAATGAGCAGTTCTTC TRBJ2-1 - TRBD2 TRBV19
CASSATSGSSYNEQFF TGTGCCAGCAGCGCCACTAGCGGGAGCTCCTACAATGAGCAGTTCTTC TRBJ2-1 - TRBD2 TRBV9
CASSLDSYEQYF TGTGCCAGCAGTTTGGACAGCTACGAGCAGTACTTC TRBJ2-7 - - TRBV2
CASSRGGRGDSYGYTF TGTGCCAGCAGCCGCGGGGGGAGGGGCGATTCCTATGGCTACACCTTC TRBJ1-2 - - TRBV11-3
CASNPGGMGNQPQHF TGTGCCAGCAATCCAGGGGGCATGGGCAATCAGCCCCAGCATTTT TRBJ1-5 many TRBD1 TRBV2
CASSRTGTFNEQFF TGTGCCAGCAGTCGAACCGGGACTTTCAATGAGCAGTTCTTC TRBJ2-1 - - TRBV2
CASSFQAVNQPQHF TGTGCCAGCAGCTTTCAGGCAGTAAATCAGCCCCAGCATTTT TRBJ1-5 - - TRBV7-2
CASSKEGGSGNTEAFF TGTGCCAGCAGCAAAGAGGGGGGGTCGGGAAACACTGAAGCTTTCTTT TRBJ1-1 - - TRBV11-3
CASSMTGLGNEQFF TGTGCCAGCAGTATGACAGGGTTAGGAAATGAGCAGTTCTTC TRBJ2-1 - TRBD1 TRBV27
CASSTLTTGTRNTEAFF TGTGCCAGTAGTACCCTTACCACGGGGACACGGAACACTGAAGCTTTCTTT TRBJ1-1 - - TRBV19
CASSPPTGEDTQYF TGTGCCAGCTCACCACCGACAGGGGAGGATACGCAGTATTTT TRBJ2-3 - TRBD1 TRBV18
CAISESRETANTGELFF TGTGCCATCAGTGAGTCTCGGGAGACTGCGAACACCGGGGAGCTGTTTTTT TRBJ2-2 - - TRBV10-3
CSVASSNQPQHF TGCAGCGTTGCCAGTAGCAATCAGCCCCAGCATTTT TRBJ1-5 - - TRBV29-1
CASSVVQGGTGELFF TGTGCCAGCAGCGTAGTACAGGGTGGCACCGGGGAGCTGTTTTTT TRBJ2-2 - - TRBV9
CASSFTSLNTGELFF TGTGCCAGCAGTTTTACTTCATTGAACACCGGGGAGCTGTTTTTT TRBJ2-2 - - TRBV27
CASRWDRAKGEAFF TGTGCCAGCAGATGGGACAGAGCTAAAGGTGAAGCTTTCTTT TRBJ1-1 - TRBD1 TRBV28
CASSDLGTVETRF TGTGCCAGCAGTGATTTGGGGACAGTTGAGACTCGATTT TRBJ1-1 - TRBD1 TRBV2
CASSTGQGGETQYF TGCGCCAGCAGCACGGGACAGGGAGGAGAGACCCAGTACTTC TRBJ2-5 once TRBD1 TRBV5-1
CASTDRGINTEAFF TGCGCCAGCACGGACAGGGGCATAAACACTGAAGCTTTCTTT TRBJ1-1 once TRBD1 TRBV5-1
CATSRAPVSGNTIYF TGTGCCACCAGCAGAGCGCCGGTCTCTGGAAACACCATATATTTT TRBJ1-3 - - TRBV15
CASSNTGSPNEKLFF TGTGCCAGTAGTAATACAGGGAGTCCCAATGAAAAACTGTTTTTT TRBJ1-4 - - TRBV19
CASSYRTGEYNEQFF TGTGCCAGCAGCTACCGAACCGGGGAATACAATGAGCAGTTCTTC TRBJ2-1 once - TRBV7-9
CASSYRTSGSPEQYF TGTGCCAGCAGTTACCGGACTAGCGGGAGTCCCGAGCAGTACTTC TRBJ2-7 - TRBD2 TRBV6-2/TRBV6-3
CASRPGTATYTF TGTGCCAGCAGACCCGGGACAGCAACTTACACCTTC TRBJ1-2 - TRBD1 TRBV12-3/TRBV12-4
CAISSQGRGYTF TGTGCCATCTCCTCTCAGGGGAGAGGCTACACCTTC TRBJ1-2 - - TRBV10-3
CASSYYGVNQPQHF TGTGCCAGCAGTTATTACGGAGTTAATCAGCCCCAGCATTTT TRBJ1-5 - - TRBV6-5